The rows below give T cell receptor beta chains drawn from one sample of a study of cytomegalovirus exposure and HLA in healthy donors. Repertoires were generated with immunoSEQ multiplex PCR, while TCRdb's copy carries only in-frame clones and drops some. This table holds some 150,000 clones, 70% to 80% found once. The sequencing input was PBMCs. All receptors derive from a female donor in good health and CMV-seropositive. CDR3s include the opening cysteine and the closing phenylalanine or tryptophan. D genes are given only for firm matches. Expanded clones are given a class, and other clones once, few, many or no size at all.

D: -; size: -; V: TRBV6-1; J: TRBJ2-7; DNA: TGTGCCAGCAGGCGACTACACTCCTACGAGCAGTACTTC; CDR3: CASRRLHSYEQYF
D: TRBD2; size: -; V: TRBV19; J: TRBJ2-1; DNA: TGTGCCAGTACCCGGACTAGCGGGAGTAACAATGAGCAGTTCTTC; CDR3: CASTRTSGSNNEQFF
D: -; size: -; V: TRBV21-1; J: TRBJ1-4; DNA: TGTGCCAGCAGCAAAGCGGGAGGGGTAGGATCTAATGAAAAACTGTTTTTT; CDR3: CASSKAGGVGSNEKLFF
D: TRBD1; size: -; V: TRBV10-3; J: TRBJ1-1; DNA: TGTGCCATCAGTGAGAGACAGGGGCTGAACACTGAAGCTTTCTTT; CDR3: CAISERQGLNTEAFF
D: TRBD1; size: -; V: TRBV11-3; J: TRBJ2-3; DNA: TGTGCCAGCAGCTTAGGCGACAGGGGAGCCGATACGCAGTATTTT; CDR3: CASSLGDRGADTQYF
D: -; size: -; V: TRBV28; J: TRBJ2-1; DNA: TGTGCGTCCGGGGAGGCAGGCTCCTACAATGAGCAGTTCTTC; CDR3: CASGEAGSYNEQFF
D: TRBD2; size: -; V: TRBV28; J: TRBJ2-3; DNA: TGTGCCAGCAGCCCAACTAGACTAGCGGGGGGGGGAGATACGCAGTATTTT; CDR3: CASSPTRLAGGGDTQYF
D: TRBD1; size: -; V: TRBV6-5; J: TRBJ2-7; DNA: TGTGCCAGCAGTTACTCTTGGGACAGGGGGCTCGAGCAGTACTTC; CDR3: CASSYSWDRGLEQYF
D: -; size: few; V: TRBV6-5; J: TRBJ2-3; DNA: TGTGCCAGCAGTGGTAGCGGAGATACGCAGTATTTT; CDR3: CASSGSGDTQYF
D: TRBD2; size: -; V: TRBV5-4; J: TRBJ2-1; DNA: TGTGCCAGCAGCTTCGGCGGTCGCGGGGGGGCCCTAAACAATGAGCAGTTCTTC; CDR3: CASSFGGRGGALNNEQFF
D: -; size: -; V: TRBV7-3; J: TRBJ1-1; DNA: TGTGCCAGCAGCTATGGGGGGGCACCTGGGAAAGCTTTCTTT; CDR3: CASSYGGAPGKAFF
D: -; size: -; V: TRBV19; J: TRBJ1-5; DNA: TGTGCCAGTACCTCCGGGCCTGGGAGTAATCAGCCCCAGCATTTT; CDR3: CASTSGPGSNQPQHF
D: TRBD2; size: -; V: TRBV5-4; J: TRBJ2-3; DNA: TGTGCCAGCAGCTTGGAGGGGCGGGGGGGCGGGGATACGCAGTATTTT; CDR3: CASSLEGRGGGDTQYF
D: -; size: -; V: TRBV5-1; J: TRBJ2-7; DNA: TGCGCCAGCAGCTTTGGACTGTCCCAGACCTACGAGCAGTACTTC; CDR3: CASSFGLSQTYEQYF
D: TRBD1; size: -; V: TRBV6-1; J: TRBJ1-1; DNA: TGTGCCAGCAGTGAGGGACAGGGGGGTGACACTGAAGCTTTCTTT; CDR3: CASSEGQGGDTEAFF
D: -; size: -; V: TRBV30; J: TRBJ1-2; DNA: TGTGCCTGGAGCGCGGGCTATGGCTACACCTTC; CDR3: CAWSAGYGYTF
D: -; size: -; V: TRBV5-1; J: TRBJ1-6; DNA: TGCGCCAGCAGCAAATACAGGGACTCACCCCTCCACTTT; CDR3: CASSKYRDSPLHF
D: -; size: -; V: TRBV9; J: TRBJ1-4; DNA: TGTGCCAGCAGCGTAGGTTTGGTCAGGGAAGACCATGAAAAACTGTTTTTT; CDR3: CASSVGLVREDHEKLFF
D: TRBD2; size: -; V: TRBV5-1; J: TRBJ2-7; DNA: TGCGCCAGCAGCTTGGCCGGGGGGGACGACGAGCAGTACTTC; CDR3: CASSLAGGDDEQYF